Presented here are 5 T cell receptor beta chains from one specimen sequenced in a study of blood T cell repertoires in COVID-19. TCRdb's copy holds only in-frame clones and misses some; the assay was immunoSEQ multiplex PCR. Altogether about 56,000 clones are present, around 90% being singletons, with the ten largest covering over 3.5%. The sequenced material came from peripheral blood. These receptors were collected from a man aged 45-65 years with active COVID-19.

A single count supports this clone. The V and J genes are TRBV10-3 and TRBJ2-5, with 8 bases aligning to TRBD1. Per germline, CDR1 ENHRY and CDR2 SYGVKD. The CDR3 totals 13 residues. V was pared by 10 bases and J by 5 bases, with 9 bases of the junction left unmatched. The CDR3 nucleotides are TGTGCCACCCGCGGACAGGGTGTGGAGACCCAGTACTTC. As protein: CATRGQGVETQYF.

J is TRBJ2-1 and V is TRBV19; no clear D. CDR1 and CDR2 (germline): LNHDA, SQIVND (reference sequence). The V and J ends lost 3 bases and 9 bases respectively, with 9 bases between them. This CDR3 region has 12 residues. For the CDR3, the DNA is TGTGCCAGTAGTATCTATGGTTTTGAGCAGTTCTTC. Its translation: CASSIYGFEQFF. Drawing the rest from reference TRBV19 and TRBJ2-1, the complete variable domain is DGGITQSPKYLFRKEGQNVTLSCEQNLNHDAMYWYRQDPGQGLRLIYYSQIVNDFQKGDIAEGYSVSREKKESFPLTVTSAQKNPTAFYLCASSIYGFEQFFGPGTRLTVL.

CDR3 in amino acids: CASSHRGDTRDTQYF. The CDR3 DNA is TGTGCCAGCAGCCACCGGGGAGATACGAGAGATACGCAGTATTTT. The V gene is TRBV9, the J gene TRBJ2-3; maybe TRBD2 (5 bases). V lost 4 bases and J 5 bases, leaving 17 bases between the germline ends. The CDR3 runs to 15 residues. Looked up from germline, CDR1 is SGDLS and CDR2 is YYNGEE. Using reference TRBV9 and TRBJ2-3 for the parts outside the CDR3, the full variable domain is DSGVTQTPKHLITATGQRVTLRCSPRSGDLSVYWYQQSLDQGLQFLIQYYNGEERAKGNILERFSAQQFPDLHSELNLSSLELGDSALYFCASSHRGDTRDTQYFGPGTRLTVL.

V is TRBV12-3 or TRBV12-4 and J is TRBJ2-7; D is perhaps TRBD1 (6 bases). Trimming left V 5 bases short and J 5 bases short, with 10 bases between. The CDR3 loop spans 12 amino acids. CDR3 bases: TGTGCCAGCAGTCAAGGGGGACACGAGCAGTACTTC. Translated, it gives CASSQGGHEQYF.

The count of this clone is one. The gene calls are TRBV5-6 and TRBJ2-7; a possible D gene is TRBD1 (5 bases). Germline CDR1 and CDR2: SGHDT and YYEEEE. This CDR3 is 12 amino acids long. V was shortened by 1 base and J by 3 bases, with 5 bases between the two germline ends. The DNA of the CDR3 is TGTGCCAGCAGCTTGAGGGGCTACGAGCAGTACTTC. It encodes CASSLRGYEQYF.